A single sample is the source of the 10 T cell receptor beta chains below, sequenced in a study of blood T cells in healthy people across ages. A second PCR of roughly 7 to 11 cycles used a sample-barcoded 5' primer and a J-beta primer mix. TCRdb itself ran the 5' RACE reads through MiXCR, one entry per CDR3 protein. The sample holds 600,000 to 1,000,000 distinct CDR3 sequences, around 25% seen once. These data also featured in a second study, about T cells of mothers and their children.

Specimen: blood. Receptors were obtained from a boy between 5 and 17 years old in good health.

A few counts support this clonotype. The CDR3 reads CASSQGLGGGYGYTF. The CDR3 DNA is TGTGCCAGCAGCCAAGGGCTCGGGGGGGGCTATGGCTACACCTTC. The chain joins TRBV4-2 to TRBJ1-2; tentative D call: TRBD1 (5 bases). Per the germline V gene, CDR1 is LGHNA and CDR2 is YNFKEQ. This CDR3 is 15 amino acids long. The ends were cut back, 1 base at V and 4 bases at J, with 13 bases in the middle.

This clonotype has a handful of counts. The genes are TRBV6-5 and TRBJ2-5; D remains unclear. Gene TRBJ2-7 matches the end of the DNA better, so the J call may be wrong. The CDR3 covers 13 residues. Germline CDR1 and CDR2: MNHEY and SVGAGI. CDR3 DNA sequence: TGTGCCAGCAGTTACTCGGACGGATACGAGCAGTACTTC. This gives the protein CASSYSDGYEQYF.

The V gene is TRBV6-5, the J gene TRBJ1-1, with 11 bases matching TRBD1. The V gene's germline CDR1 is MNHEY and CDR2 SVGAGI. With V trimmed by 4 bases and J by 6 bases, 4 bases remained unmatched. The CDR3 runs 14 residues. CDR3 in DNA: TGTGCCAGCAGTTCGGACAGGGGGCCAGCTGAAGCTTTCTTT. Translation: CASSSDRGPAEAFF.

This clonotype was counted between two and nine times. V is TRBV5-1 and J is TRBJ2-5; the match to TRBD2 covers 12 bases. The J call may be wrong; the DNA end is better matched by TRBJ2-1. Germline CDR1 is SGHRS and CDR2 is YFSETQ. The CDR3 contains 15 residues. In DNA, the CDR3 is TGCGCCAGCAGCCTCCCGACTAGCGGGGGTGATGAGCAGTTCTTC. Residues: CASSLPTSGGDEQFF.

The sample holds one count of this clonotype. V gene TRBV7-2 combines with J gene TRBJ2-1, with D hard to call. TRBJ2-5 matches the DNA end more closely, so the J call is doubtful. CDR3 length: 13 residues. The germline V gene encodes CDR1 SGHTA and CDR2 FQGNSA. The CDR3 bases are TGTGCCAGCAGCCAGGCGCAAGTGGAGACCCAGTACTTC. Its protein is CASSQAQVETQYF.

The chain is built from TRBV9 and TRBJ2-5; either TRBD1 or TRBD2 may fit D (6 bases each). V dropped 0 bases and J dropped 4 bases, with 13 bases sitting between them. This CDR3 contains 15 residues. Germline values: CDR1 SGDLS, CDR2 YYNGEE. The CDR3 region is CASSVEWGAGETQYF. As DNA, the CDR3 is TGTGCCAGCAGCGTAGAGTGGGGGGCGGGAGAGACCCAGTACTTC.

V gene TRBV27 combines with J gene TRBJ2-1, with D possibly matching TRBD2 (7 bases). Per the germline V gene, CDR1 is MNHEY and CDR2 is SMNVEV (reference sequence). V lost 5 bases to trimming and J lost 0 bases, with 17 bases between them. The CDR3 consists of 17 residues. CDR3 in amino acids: CASSPRGPGGSYNEQFF. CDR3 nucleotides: TGTGCCAGCAGTCCCCGGGGGCCGGGGGGCTCCTACAATGAGCAGTTCTTC.

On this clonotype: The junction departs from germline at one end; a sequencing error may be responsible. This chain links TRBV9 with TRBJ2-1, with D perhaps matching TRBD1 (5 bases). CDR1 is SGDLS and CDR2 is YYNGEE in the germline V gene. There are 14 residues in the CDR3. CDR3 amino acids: CASSVVGADPIQYF. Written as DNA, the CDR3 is TGTGCCAGCAGCGTAGTTGGGGCCGACCCAATCCAATATTTC.

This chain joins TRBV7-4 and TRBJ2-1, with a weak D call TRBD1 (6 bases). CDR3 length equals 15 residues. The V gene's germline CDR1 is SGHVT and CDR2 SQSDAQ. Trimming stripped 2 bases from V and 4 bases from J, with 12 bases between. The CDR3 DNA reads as TGTGCCAGCAGCTTAACCGGGACACCGTACAATGAGCAGTTCTTC. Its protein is CASSLTGTPYNEQFF.

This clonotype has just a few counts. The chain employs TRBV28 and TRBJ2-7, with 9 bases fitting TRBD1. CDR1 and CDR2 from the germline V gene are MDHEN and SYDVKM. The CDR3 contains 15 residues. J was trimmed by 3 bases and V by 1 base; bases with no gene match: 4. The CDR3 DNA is TGTGCCAGCAGTTTATTACAGGGGGCGGGCTACGAGCAGTACTTC. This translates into CASSLLQGAGYEQYF.